Below, 2 T cell receptor beta chains from the same sample are listed, as sequenced in a study of CXCR3-negative and CXCR3-positive naive CD8 T cells. Points from the study as a whole: CXCR3-expressing naive cells carried TRB CDR3s more hydrophobic than those of CXCR3-negative naive cells.

Via 5' RACE with UMI labels, TRB cDNA libraries were prepared. TCRdb re-called the 5' RACE reads; one entry per CDR3 protein, DNA not given. The sample table includes tens of thousands of distinct CDR3 sequences. Their antigens remain unidentified. Sequencing was done on a sample of naive CXCR3+ CD8+ T cells from blood. As to subset: CD45RO-CCR7+CD27+CD95- naive CD8+ T cells expressing CXCR3 (TNR3+). These receptors were obtained from a human donor in good health. Some clones in this sample may be carry-over from other donors' samples.

This CDR3 reads CASSLEGGTGELFF. The chain links TRBV5-5 to TRBJ2-2; TCRdb indicates TRBD1, and absent DNA this call remains unverified. The CDR3 runs 14 residues. Germline V lookup: CDR1 SGHKS, CDR2 YYEKEE (reference sequence).

V and J are TRBV28 and TRBJ2-5. Germline V gene sequence: CDR1 MDHEN, CDR2 SYDVKM. The CDR3 contains 15 residues. The CDR3 here is CASSLSSTDQETQYF. Complete variable domain (other parts from reference TRBV28 and TRBJ2-5): DVKVTQSSRYLVKRTGEKVFLECVQDMDHENMFWYRQDPGLGLRLIYFSYDVKMKEKGDIPEGYSVSREKKERFSLILESASTNQTSMYLCASSLSSTDQETQYFGPGTRLLVL.